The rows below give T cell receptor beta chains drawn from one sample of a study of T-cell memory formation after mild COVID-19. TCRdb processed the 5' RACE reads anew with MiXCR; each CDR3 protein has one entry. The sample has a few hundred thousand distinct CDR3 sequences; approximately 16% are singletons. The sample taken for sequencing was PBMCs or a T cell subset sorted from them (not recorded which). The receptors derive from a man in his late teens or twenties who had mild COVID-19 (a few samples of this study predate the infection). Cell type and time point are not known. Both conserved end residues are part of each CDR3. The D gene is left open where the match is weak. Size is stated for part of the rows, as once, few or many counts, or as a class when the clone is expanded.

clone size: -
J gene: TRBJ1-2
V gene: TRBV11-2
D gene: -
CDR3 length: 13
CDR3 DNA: TGTGCCAGCAGTAAAGGCCCTGGAGGTGGCTACACCTTC
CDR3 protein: CASSKGPGGGYTF

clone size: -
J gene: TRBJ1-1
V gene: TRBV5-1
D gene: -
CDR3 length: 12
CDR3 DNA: TGCGCCAGCAGCAGTGGACCAGGGGACGCTTTCTTT
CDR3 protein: CASSSGPGDAFF

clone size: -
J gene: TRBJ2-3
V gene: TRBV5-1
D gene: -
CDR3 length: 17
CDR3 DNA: TGCGCCAGCAGCTCAGGGCAGGGCACAGGGTCCTGGGATACGCAGTATTTT
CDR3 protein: CASSSGQGTGSWDTQYF

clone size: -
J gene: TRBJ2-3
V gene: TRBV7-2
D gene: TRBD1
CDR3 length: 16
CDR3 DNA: TGTGCCAGCAGCTCCTCGACAGGGGCGGGCGCAGATACGCAGTATTTT
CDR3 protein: CASSSSTGAGADTQYF

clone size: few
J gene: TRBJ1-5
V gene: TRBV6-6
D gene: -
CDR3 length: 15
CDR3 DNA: TGTGCCAGCAGTGCCTTCCAGGTTCTCGATCAGCCCCAGCATTTT
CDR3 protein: CASSAFQVLDQPQHF

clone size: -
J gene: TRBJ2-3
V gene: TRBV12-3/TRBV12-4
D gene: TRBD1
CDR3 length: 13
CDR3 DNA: TGTGCCAGCAGCGGGACACAGGGGATGACGCAGTATTTT
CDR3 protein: CASSGTQGMTQYF

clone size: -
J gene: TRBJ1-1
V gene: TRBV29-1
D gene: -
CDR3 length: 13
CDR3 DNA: TGCAGCGTAGCTCTTCGTATGAACAATGAAGCTTTCTTT
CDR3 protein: CSVALRMNNEAFF

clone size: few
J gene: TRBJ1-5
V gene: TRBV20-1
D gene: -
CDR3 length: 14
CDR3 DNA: TGCAGTGCAGGCCCCGGGGCTAGCAATCAGCCCCAGCATTTT
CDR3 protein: CSAGPGASNQPQHF

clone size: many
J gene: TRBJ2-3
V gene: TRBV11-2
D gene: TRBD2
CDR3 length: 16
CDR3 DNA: TGTGCCAGCAGCTTGGGAGCGGGGGGTAGCACAGATACGCAGTATTTT
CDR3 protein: CASSLGAGGSTDTQYF

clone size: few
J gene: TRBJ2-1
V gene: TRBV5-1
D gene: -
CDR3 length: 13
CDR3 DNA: TGCGCCAGCAGAACAACAGGGTTGAATGAGCAGTTCTTC
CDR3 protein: CASRTTGLNEQFF

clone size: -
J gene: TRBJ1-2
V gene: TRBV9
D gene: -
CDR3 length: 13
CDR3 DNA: TGTGCCAGCAGCGTGCGGGGTGGCTATGGCTACACCTTC
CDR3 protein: CASSVRGGYGYTF

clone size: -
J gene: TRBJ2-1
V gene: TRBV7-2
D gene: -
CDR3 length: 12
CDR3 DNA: TGTGCCAGCAGCAAAGGTCGGGATGAGCAGTTCTTC
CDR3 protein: CASSKGRDEQFF

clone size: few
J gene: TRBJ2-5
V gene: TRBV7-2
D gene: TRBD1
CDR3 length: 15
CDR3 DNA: TGTGCCAGCAATCCGGGACAGCTCAACGTTGAGACCCAGTACTTC
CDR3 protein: CASNPGQLNVETQYF

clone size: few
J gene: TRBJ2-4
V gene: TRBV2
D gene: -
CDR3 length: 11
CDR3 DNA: TGTGCCAGCAGTGGGAAGAACATTCAGTACTTC
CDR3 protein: CASSGKNIQYF

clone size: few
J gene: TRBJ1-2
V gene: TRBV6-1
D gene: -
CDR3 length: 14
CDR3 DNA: TGTGCCAGCAGTGGGACCCTGCCCGACTATGGCTACACCTTC
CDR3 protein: CASSGTLPDYGYTF

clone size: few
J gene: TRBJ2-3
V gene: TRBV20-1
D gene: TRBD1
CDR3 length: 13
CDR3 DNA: TGCAGTCAAACAGGGGCCACCACAGATACGCAGTATTTT
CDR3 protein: CSQTGATTDTQYF

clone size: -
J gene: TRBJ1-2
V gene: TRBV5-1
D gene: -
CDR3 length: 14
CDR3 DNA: TGCGCCAGCAGCCAGCCCGCACAGGGAAGTGGCTACACCTTC
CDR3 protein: CASSQPAQGSGYTF

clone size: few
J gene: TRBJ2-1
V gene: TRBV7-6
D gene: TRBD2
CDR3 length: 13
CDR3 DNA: TGTGCCAGCAGCGTGAGACTAGCTGGTGAGCAGTTCTTC
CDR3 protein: CASSVRLAGEQFF